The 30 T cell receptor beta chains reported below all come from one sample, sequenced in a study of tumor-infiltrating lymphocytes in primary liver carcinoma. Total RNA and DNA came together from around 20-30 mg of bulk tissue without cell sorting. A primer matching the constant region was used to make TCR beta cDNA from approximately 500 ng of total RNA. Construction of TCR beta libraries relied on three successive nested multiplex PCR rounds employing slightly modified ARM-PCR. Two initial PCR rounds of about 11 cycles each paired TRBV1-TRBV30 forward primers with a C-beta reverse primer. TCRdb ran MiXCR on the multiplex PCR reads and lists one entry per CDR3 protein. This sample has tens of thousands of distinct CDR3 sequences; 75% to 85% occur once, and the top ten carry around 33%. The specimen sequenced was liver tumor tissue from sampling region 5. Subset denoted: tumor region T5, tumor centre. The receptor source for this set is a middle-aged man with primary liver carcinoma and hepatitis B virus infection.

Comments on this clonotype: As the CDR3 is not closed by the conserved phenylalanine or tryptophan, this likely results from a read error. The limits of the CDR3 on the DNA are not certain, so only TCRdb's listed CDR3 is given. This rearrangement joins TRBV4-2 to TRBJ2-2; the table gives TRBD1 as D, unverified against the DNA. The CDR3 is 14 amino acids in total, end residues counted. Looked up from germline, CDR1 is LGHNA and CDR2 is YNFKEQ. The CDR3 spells CASSTGGCTGELLI.

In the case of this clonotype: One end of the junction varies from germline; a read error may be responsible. CDR3 nucleotides: TGTGCCAGCATCCGGACGAGGGGCTCCTACGAGCGGTACTTC. Protein: CASIRTRGSYERYF. J is TRBJ2-7 and V is TRBV28, with D perhaps given as TRBD1 or TRBD2 (5 bases each). The CDR3 runs 14 residues. Per germline, CDR1 MDHEN and CDR2 SYDVKM.

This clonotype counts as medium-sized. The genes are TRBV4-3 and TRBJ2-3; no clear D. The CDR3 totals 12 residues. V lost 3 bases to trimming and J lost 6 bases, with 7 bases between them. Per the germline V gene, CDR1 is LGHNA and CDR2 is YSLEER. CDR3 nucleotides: TGCGCCAGCAGCCATGAGACCGATACGCAGTATTTT. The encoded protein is CASSHETDTQYF.

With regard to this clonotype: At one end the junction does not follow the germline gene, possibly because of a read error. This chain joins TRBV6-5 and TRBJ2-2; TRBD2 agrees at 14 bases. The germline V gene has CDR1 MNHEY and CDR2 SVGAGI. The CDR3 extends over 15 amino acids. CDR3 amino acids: CASRGTSGSLVELFF. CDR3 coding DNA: TGTGCTAGCAGGGGGACTAGCGGGAGTCTTGTGGAGCTGTTCTTT.

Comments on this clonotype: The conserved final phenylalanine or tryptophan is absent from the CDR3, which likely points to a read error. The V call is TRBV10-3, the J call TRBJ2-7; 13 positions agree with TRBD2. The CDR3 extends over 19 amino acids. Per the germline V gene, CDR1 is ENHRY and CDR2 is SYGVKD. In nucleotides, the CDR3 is TGTGGCATCACCAAACGATCGGAACTAGCGGGAGGGTTCTCCTACGAGCAGTACATC. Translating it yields CGITKRSELAGGFSYEQYI.

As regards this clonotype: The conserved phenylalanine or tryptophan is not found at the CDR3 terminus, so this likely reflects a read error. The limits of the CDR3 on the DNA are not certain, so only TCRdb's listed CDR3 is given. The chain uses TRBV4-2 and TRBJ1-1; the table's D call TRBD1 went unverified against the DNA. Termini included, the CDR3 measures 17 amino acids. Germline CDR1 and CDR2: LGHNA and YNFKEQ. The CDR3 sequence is CASSQEYGQSFWTEAIL.

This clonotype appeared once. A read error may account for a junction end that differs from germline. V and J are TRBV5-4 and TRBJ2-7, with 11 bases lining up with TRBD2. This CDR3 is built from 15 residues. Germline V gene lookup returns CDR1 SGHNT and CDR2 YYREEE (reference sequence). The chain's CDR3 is CAGSPISGRVDEQYF. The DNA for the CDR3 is TGTGCCGGCAGCCCCATTAGCGGGAGGGTCGACGAGCAGTACTTC.

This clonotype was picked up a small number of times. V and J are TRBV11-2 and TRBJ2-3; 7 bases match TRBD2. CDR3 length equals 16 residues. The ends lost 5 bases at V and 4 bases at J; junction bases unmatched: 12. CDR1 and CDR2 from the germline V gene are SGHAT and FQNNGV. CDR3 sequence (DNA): TGTGCCAGCAGCCCAGTTGGGGGAGGGGTCCCAGATACGCAGTATTTT. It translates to CASSPVGGGVPDTQYF.

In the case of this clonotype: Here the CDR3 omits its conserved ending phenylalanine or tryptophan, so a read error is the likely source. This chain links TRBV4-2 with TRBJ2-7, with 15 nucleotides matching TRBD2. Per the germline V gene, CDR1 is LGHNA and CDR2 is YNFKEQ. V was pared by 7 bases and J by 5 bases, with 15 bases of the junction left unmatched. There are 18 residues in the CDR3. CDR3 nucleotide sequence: TGTGCCAGCAATGGAGAACCTGGACTAGCGGGAGGGCCACACGAGCAGTACTTA. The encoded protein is CASNGEPGLAGGPHEQYL.

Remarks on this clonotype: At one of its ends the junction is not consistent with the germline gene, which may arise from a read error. Here the CDR3 reads CSVSGSSGFTDTRYF. In DNA form, the CDR3 reads TGTAGCGTTTCCGGGAGTAGCGGATTCACAGATACGCGGTATTTT. J is TRBJ2-3 and V is TRBV29-1, with a tentative D call TRBD2 (6 bases). CDR1 and CDR2 (germline): SQVTM, ANQGSEA. The CDR3 spans 15 residues.

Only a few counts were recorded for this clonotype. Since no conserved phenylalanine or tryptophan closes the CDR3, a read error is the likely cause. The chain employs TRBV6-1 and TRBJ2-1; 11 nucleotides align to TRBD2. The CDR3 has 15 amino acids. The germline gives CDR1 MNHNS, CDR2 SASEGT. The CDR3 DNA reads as TGTGCGAGCAGAGGGACTAGCGGAACTTACAATGAGCAGTTCATC. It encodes CASRGTSGTYNEQFI.

The CDR3 sequence: CASSLALVNTDTQYF. In DNA form, the CDR3 reads TGTGCCAGCAGTTTAGCGCTGGTCAACACAGATACGCAGTATTTT. This chain links TRBV12-3 or TRBV12-4 with TRBJ2-3, with unresolved D. There are 15 residues in the CDR3. With 0 bases removed from V and 2 bases from J, the gap between germline ends came to 9 bases.

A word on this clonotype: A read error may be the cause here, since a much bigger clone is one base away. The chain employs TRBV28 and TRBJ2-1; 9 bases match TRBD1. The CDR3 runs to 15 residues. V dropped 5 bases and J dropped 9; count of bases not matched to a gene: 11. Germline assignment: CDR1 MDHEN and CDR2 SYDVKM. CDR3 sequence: CASSVLGQGRSEQFF. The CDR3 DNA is TGTGCCAGCAGTGTATTGGGACAGGGTCGCAGTGAGCAGTTCTTC.

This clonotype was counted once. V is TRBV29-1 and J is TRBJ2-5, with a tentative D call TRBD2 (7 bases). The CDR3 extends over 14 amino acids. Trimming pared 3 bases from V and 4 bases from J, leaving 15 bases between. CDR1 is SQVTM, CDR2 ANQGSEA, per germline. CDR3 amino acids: CSVDIGGPAETQYF. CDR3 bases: TGCAGCGTTGACATCGGGGGGCCGGCAGAGACCCAGTACTTC.

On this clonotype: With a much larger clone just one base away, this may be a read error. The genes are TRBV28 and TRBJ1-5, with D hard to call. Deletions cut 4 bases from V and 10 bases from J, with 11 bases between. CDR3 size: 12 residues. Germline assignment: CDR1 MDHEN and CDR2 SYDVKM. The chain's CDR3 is CASSYPCNPQHF. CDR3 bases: TGTGCCAGCAGTTATCCGTGTAATCCCCAGCATTTT.

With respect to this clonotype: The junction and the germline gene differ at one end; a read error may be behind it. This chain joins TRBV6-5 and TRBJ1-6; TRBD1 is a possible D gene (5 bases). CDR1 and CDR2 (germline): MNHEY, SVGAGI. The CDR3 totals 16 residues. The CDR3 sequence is CASSSSGGGNNLPLHF. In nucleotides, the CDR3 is TGTGCCAGCAGTTCGAGTGGGGGGGGGAATAATTTACCCCTCCACTTT.

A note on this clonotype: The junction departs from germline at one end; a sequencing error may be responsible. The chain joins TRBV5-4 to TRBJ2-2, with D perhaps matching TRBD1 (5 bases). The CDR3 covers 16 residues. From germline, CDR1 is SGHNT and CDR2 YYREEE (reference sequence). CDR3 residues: CAGSLVSGSNTGELFF. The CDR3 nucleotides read TGTGCCGGCAGCTTGGTTTCAGGGTCGAACACCGGGGAGCTGTTTTTT.

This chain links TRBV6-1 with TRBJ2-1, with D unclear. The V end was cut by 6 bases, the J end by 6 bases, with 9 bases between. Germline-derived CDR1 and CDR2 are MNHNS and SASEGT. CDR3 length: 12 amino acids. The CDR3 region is CASRRPINEQFF. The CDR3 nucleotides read TGTGCCAGCAGGCGGCCGATCAATGAGCAGTTCTTC.

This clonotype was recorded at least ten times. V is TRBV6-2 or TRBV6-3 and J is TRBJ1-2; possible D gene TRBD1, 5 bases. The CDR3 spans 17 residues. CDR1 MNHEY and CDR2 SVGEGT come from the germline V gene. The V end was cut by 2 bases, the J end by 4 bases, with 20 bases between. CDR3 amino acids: CASSYGAGLTAPYGYTF. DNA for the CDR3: TGTGCCAGCAGTTACGGAGCGGGACTGACAGCTCCCTATGGCTACACCTTC.

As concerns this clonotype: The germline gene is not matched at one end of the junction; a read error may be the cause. The CDR3 DNA reads TGTGCCGGCAGCCTAGACGGGTTAGCTAATGAAAAACTGTTTTTT. It codes for CAGSLDGLANEKLFF. The chain links TRBV11-2 to TRBJ1-4; D is ambiguous. This CDR3 has 15 residues. CDR1 and CDR2 (germline): SGHAT, FQNNGV.

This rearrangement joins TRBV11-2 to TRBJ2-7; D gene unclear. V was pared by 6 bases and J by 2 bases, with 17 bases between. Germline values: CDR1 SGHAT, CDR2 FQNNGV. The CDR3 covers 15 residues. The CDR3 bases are TGTGCCAGCAGTTCATCCTCTGGGATTACCTACGAGCAGTACTTC. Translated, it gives CASSSSSGITYEQYF.

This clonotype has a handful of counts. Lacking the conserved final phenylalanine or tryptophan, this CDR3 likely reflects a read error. In DNA, the CDR3 is TGCGCCAGCAGTCAGACTCAGACCCAGTACTCC. Translating it yields CASSQTQTQYS. The chain carries TRBV6-6 and TRBJ2-5; D is unclear. The V gene's germline CDR1 is MNHNY and CDR2 SVGAGI (reference sequence). The CDR3 sequence is 11 residues long.

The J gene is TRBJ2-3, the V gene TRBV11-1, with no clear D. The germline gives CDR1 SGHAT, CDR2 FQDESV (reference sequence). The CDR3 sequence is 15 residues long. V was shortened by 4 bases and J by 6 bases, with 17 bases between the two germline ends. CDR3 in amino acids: CASSSDLGIGDTQYF. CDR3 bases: TGTGCCAGCAGCTCGGACCTAGGTATCGGGGATACGCAGTATTTT.

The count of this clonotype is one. The CDR3 loop reads CASSMGSGGSYGQYF. The DNA of the CDR3 is TGTGCCAGCAGTATGGGGTCAGGGGGGTCCTACGGACAGTACTTC. The chain links TRBV12-3 or TRBV12-4 to TRBJ2-7; weak D call: TRBD1 (7 bases). V lost 5 bases and J lost 10, with 24 bases in between. The CDR3 totals 15 residues.

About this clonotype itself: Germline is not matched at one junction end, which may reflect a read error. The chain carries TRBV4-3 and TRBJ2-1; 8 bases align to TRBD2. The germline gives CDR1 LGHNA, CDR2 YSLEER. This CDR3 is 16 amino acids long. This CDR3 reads CASSQGTSSTYNEQFF. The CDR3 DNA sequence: TGCGCCAGCAGCCAAGGGACTAGCAGTACATACAATGAACAGTTCTTC.

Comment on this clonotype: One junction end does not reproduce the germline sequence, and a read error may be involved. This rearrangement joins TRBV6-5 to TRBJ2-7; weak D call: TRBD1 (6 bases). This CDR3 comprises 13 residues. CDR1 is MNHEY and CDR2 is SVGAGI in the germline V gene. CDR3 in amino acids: CASSYWRGDKQYF. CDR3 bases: TGTGCCAGCAGCTACTGGAGAGGGGACAAGCAGTACTTC.

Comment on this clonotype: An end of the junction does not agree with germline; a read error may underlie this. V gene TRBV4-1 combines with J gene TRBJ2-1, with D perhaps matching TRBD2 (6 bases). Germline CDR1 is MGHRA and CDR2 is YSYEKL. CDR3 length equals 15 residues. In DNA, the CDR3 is TGCGCCAGCAGCCAAAGTAGCGGATGGAATAATGAGCACTTCTTT. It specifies CASSQSSGWNNEHFF.

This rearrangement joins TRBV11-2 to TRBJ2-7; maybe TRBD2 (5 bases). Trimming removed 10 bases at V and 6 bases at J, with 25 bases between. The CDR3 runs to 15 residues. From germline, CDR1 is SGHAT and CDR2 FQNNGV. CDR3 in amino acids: CAKSLEPGISGEQYF. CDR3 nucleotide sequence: TGTGCCAAGAGCTTAGAGCCCGGGATCTCTGGCGAGCAGTACTTC. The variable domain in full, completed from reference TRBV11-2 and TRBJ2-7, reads EAGVAQSPRYKIIEKRQSVAFWCNPISGHATLYWYQQILGQGPKLLIQFQNNGVVDDSQLPKDRFSAERLKGVDSTLKIQPAKLEDSAVYLCAKSLEPGISGEQYFGPGTRLTVT.

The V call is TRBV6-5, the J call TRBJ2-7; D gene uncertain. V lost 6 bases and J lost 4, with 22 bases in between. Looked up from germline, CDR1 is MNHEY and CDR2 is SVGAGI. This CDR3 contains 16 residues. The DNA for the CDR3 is TGTGCCAGCAGGCCTGGATGGGCAGCATCCTTTTACGAGCAGTACTTC. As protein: CASRPGWAASFYEQYF.

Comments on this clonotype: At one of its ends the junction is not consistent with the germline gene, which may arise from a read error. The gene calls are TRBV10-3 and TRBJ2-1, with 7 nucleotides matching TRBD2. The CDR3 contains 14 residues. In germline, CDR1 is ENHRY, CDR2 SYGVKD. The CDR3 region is CDIWAGVEDNEQFF. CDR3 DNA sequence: TGTGACATCTGGGCGGGAGTAGAAGACAACGAGCAGTTCTTC.